The clone carrying this T cell receptor delta chain came up a few times. Translating this DNA gives a protein that differs at residue 8 from the TCRdb one, which belongs to a much larger clone; a read error is likely, and the protein shown is this translation. This entry comes from a study of gamma-delta T cells after stem cell transplantation. CDR1 is TVYSNPD and CDR2 is GDNSRS in the germline V gene (reference sequence). Trimming stripped 4 bases from V and 1 base from J, with 46 bases between. This CDR3 has 24 amino acids. TCRdb called clones anew from the RT-PCR reads with CATT. The sample lists over a thousand delta-chain clones, roughly 15% occurring once.

This clonotype was sampled from a human donor. It is not recorded whose cells these are; they may come from a transplant donor. What was sequenced was gamma-delta T cells. This chain joins TRDV3 and TRDJ1; either TRDD2 or TRDD3 may fit D (7 bases each). The CDR3 DNA follows: TGTGCCTCGGGGGTGTTTGGCATTCCTACTAACGGTATTGTACTGGGGATTTCCACCGATAAACTCATCTTT. Its protein is CASGVFGIPTNGIVLGISTDKLIF. The variable domain in full, with the rest retrieved from reference TRDV3 and TRDJ1, is CDKVTQSSPDQTVASGSEVVLLCTYDTVYSNPDLFWYRIRPDYSFQFVFYGDNSRSEGADFTQGRFSVKHILTQKAFHLVISPVRTEDSATYYCASGVFGIPTNGIVLGISTDKLIFGKGTRVTVEP.